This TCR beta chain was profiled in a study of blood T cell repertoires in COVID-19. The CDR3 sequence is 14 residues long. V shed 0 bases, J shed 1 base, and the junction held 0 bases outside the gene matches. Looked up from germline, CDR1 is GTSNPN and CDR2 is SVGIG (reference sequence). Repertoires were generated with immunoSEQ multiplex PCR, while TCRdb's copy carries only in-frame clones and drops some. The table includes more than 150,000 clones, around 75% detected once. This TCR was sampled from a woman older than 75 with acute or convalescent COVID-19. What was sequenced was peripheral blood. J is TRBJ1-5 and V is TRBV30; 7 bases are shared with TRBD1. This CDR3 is CAWSVQGSNQPQHF. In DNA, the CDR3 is TGTGCCTGGAGTGTACAGGGGAGCAATCAGCCCCAGCATTTT.